The clone carrying this TCR beta chain was recorded at least ten times. No antigen is known for it. The V segment lost 5 bases and the J segment 6 bases; nucleotides outside the gene matches: 19. The length of the CDR3 is 18 residues. Looked up from germline, CDR1 is SQVTM and CDR2 is ANQGSEA. This entry comes from a study of regulatory T cells in long-lasting Graves disease. Study-wide points: Not thyroid tissue but only peripheral blood was studied.

Regarding time point: newly diagnosed GD, antithyroid drugs for less than 3 months. RNA isolated from PBMCs was used to make the TCR library. From an endocrinology department in Xi'an, China, came the patients. Both iRepertoire HTBI primers and Arm-PCR of CDR3 regions were used to build the TCR beta libraries. MiXCR, run by TCRdb on the multiplex PCR reads, gives a single entry per CDR3 protein. The sample lists 440,000 or so distinct CDR3 sequences; about 15% were seen once. The same specimen was also included in a second study, on T cells in Graves' hyperthyroidism and ophthalmopathy. This second study notes: Graves' hyperthyroidism is called stable when ophthalmopathy does not progress within 18 months. Hyperthyroidism in the patients, aged 18 to 65, was newly diagnosed and under 2 months in duration.

The sequenced sample was peripheral blood mononuclear cells (PBMCs), obtained at new diagnosis, from a patient treated with antithyroid drugs. The receptor's source is a woman aged 25 to 39 with Graves disease. The V gene is TRBV29-1, the J gene TRBJ2-1; 10 bases agree with TRBD2. Written as DNA, the CDR3 is TGCAGCGTTCACTATAGCGGGAGGACCCGGACGGGCATCAATGAGCAGTTCTTC. This encodes CSVHYSGRTRTGINEQFF.